These T cell receptor beta chains were read from a single sample in a study of T cell repertoires in cytomegalovirus infection. Their specific antigens are unknown. TCRdb passed the reads through MiXCR, listing each CDR3 protein once. The sample has around 430,000 distinct CDR3 sequences, approximately 40% seen once. The sequencing used cultured PBMCs, collected from culture after CMV antigen stimulation. The source is a human donor in good health (CMV status not recorded). Some clones in this sample may be carry-over from other donors' samples. The CDR3 runs from the conserved cysteine through the conserved F or W. The D gene is left open where the match is weak. Expanded clones are given a class, and other clones once, few, many or no size at all.

v_call,clone_size,d_call,j_call,cdr3_aa,cdr3_nt
TRBV7-8,.,TRBD2,TRBJ2-5,CASTHTSGAETQYF,TGTGCCAGCACCCATACTAGCGGGGCAGAGACCCAGTACTTC
TRBV7-6,few,TRBD2,TRBJ2-1,CASSLAPSGSSYNEQFF,TGTGCCAGCAGCTTAGCTCCTAGCGGGAGCTCCTACAATGAGCAGTTCTTC
TRBV7-2,.,.,TRBJ1-5,CASHGASNQPQHF,TGTGCCAGCCATGGAGCTAGCAATCAGCCCCAGCATTTT
TRBV6-2/TRBV6-3,.,TRBD1,TRBJ2-6,CASSYSRDRELSGANVLTF,TGTGCCAGCAGTTACTCTCGGGACAGAGAGCTCTCTGGGGCCAACGTCCTGACTTTC
TRBV28,.,.,TRBJ2-1,CASSFSGNYNEQFF,TGTGCCAGCAGTTTCTCCGGGAACTACAATGAGCAGTTCTTC
TRBV11-2,.,TRBD2,TRBJ2-5,CASSYLGAGGQETQYF,TGTGCCAGCAGCTACTTGGGAGCGGGGGGTCAAGAGACCCAGTACTTC
TRBV20-1,.,TRBD1,TRBJ1-5,CSAISPTGVGNQPQHF,TGCAGTGCTATCTCACCCACAGGGGTGGGCAATCAGCCCCAGCATTTT
TRBV12-3/TRBV12-4,.,TRBD2,TRBJ2-7,CASSPTPSGRTYEQYF,TGTGCCAGCAGTCCAACCCCTAGCGGGAGGACGTACGAGCAGTACTTC
TRBV7-2,.,.,TRBJ2-1,CASSLALARDEQFF,TGTGCCAGCAGCTTAGCGCTAGCACGGGATGAGCAGTTCTTC
TRBV5-6,.,.,TRBJ1-5,CASSLIRQGNQPQHF,TGTGCCAGCAGCTTAATCCGGCAGGGGAATCAGCCCCAGCATTTT
TRBV7-2,.,.,TRBJ1-1,CASSSSPGVSTEAFF,TGTGCCAGCAGCTCATCCCCCGGGGTGAGTACTGAAGCTTTCTTT
TRBV7-2,few,.,TRBJ2-7,CASSLSPHLEQYF,TGTGCCAGCAGCTTATCTCCCCACCTCGAGCAGTACTTC
TRBV18,once,TRBD1,TRBJ1-1,CASSQGTGRLNTEAFF,TGTGCCAGCTCACAGGGGACAGGTCGTTTGAACACTGAAGCTTTCTTT
TRBV7-8,once,TRBD2,TRBJ2-1,CASSLSLAGANEQFF,TGTGCCAGCAGCTTATCGCTAGCGGGAGCAAATGAGCAGTTCTTC
TRBV19,few,.,TRBJ2-4,CASSIRGAVKNIQYF,TGTGCCAGTAGTATTCGGGGGGCCGTCAAAAACATTCAGTACTTC
TRBV20-1,once,.,TRBJ2-3,CSARDPSAGTDTQYF,TGCAGTGCTAGAGATCCTTCGGCAGGCACAGATACGCAGTATTTT
TRBV6-2/TRBV6-3,.,TRBD1,TRBJ1-1,CASSYSIEQGYTEAFF,TGTGCCAGCAGTTACTCGATCGAACAGGGGTACACTGAAGCTTTCTTT
TRBV7-2,.,TRBD2,TRBJ2-7,CASSKAGLAGYEQYF,TGTGCCAGCTCTAAGGCGGGACTAGCGGGCTACGAGCAGTACTTC
TRBV18,few,.,TRBJ2-1,CASSPTGDLDEQFF,TGTGCCAGCTCACCCACGGGGGACCTGGATGAGCAGTTCTTC
TRBV7-3,few,.,TRBJ2-7,CASSLMDHPYEQYF,TGTGCCAGCAGCTTAATGGATCATCCCTACGAGCAGTACTTC
TRBV29-1,.,.,TRBJ2-1,CSATRRGPTQNNEQFF,TGCAGCGCCACCCGCCGCGGGCCGACACAAAACAATGAGCAGTTCTTC
TRBV6-1,.,TRBD1,TRBJ2-4,CASKPGQGISGAKNIQYF,TGTGCCAGCAAACCGGGACAGGGGATTTCTGGAGCCAAAAACATTCAGTACTTC
TRBV29-1,.,.,TRBJ2-5,CSVENRAETQYF,TGCAGCGTTGAAAACAGGGCGGAGACCCAGTACTTC
TRBV7-2,.,.,TRBJ1-4,CASSSLTNEKLFF,TGTGCCAGCAGCTCGCTTACTAATGAAAAACTGTTTTTT
TRBV6-2/TRBV6-3,.,TRBD2,TRBJ2-1,CATLTSGRDEQFF,TGTGCCACCCTGACTAGCGGGAGAGATGAGCAGTTCTTC
TRBV7-2,few,TRBD2,TRBJ2-3,CASSSGLAGRDTQYF,TGTGCCAGCAGCTCCGGACTAGCGGGAAGAGATACGCAGTATTTT
TRBV4-1,.,TRBD2,TRBJ2-1,CASSQRSGGRYEQFF,TGCGCCAGCAGCCAACGTAGCGGGGGGCGTTATGAGCAGTTCTTC
TRBV7-8,.,.,TRBJ2-1,CASSGGPGAVGEQFF,TGTGCCAGCAGCGGTGGTCCGGGGGCCGTCGGCGAGCAGTTCTTC
TRBV7-8,.,.,TRBJ2-2,CASSRRQGGAGELFF,TGTGCCAGCAGCCGACGACAGGGAGGAGCCGGGGAGCTGTTTTTT
TRBV7-8,.,TRBD2,TRBJ2-5,CASIPGGEETQYF,TGTGCCAGCATCCCGGGAGGGGAGGAGACCCAGTACTTC
TRBV6-1,.,.,TRBJ2-1,CASSARTDINEQFF,TGTGCCAGCAGTGCAAGGACCGATATCAATGAGCAGTTCTTC
TRBV7-6,.,.,TRBJ1-1,CASSLEAEMNTEAFF,TGTGCCAGCAGCTTAGAAGCGGAGATGAACACTGAAGCTTTCTTT
TRBV7-6,many,TRBD2,TRBJ2-5,CASSLATGGETQYF,TGTGCCAGCAGCTTAGCGACGGGGGGAGAGACCCAGTACTTC
TRBV6-2/TRBV6-3,few,.,TRBJ1-1,CASRRGQNTEAFF,TGTGCCAGCAGGAGGGGACAGAACACTGAAGCTTTCTTT
TRBV25-1,.,.,TRBJ2-7,CASSLGDLPYEQYF,TGTGCCAGCAGTTTGGGTGACCTACCCTACGAGCAGTACTTC
TRBV18,.,.,TRBJ2-7,CASSNPLRSSYEQYF,TGTGCCAGCTCGAACCCCCTAAGGAGCTCCTACGAGCAGTACTTC
TRBV4-2,few,TRBD2,TRBJ2-1,CASRYVAGDIYNEQFF,TGTGCCAGCAGATATGTAGCGGGGGACATTTACAATGAGCAGTTCTTC
TRBV12-3/TRBV12-4,few,.,TRBJ1-5,CASSTRTELKPQPQHF,TGTGCCAGCAGTACCCGGACCGAACTTAAACCTCAGCCCCAGCATTTT
TRBV19,.,.,TRBJ1-1,CASTHSPNTEAFF,TGTGCCAGTACCCATTCACCGAACACTGAAGCTTTCTTT
TRBV7-2,few,.,TRBJ2-1,CASSVTRLGPSYNEQFF,TGTGCCAGCAGCGTGACCAGACTAGGGCCCTCCTACAATGAGCAGTTCTTC
TRBV7-6,few,.,TRBJ2-5,CASSYLPTQETQYF,TGTGCCAGCAGCTATCTACCTACTCAAGAGACCCAGTACTTC
TRBV7-9,.,.,TRBJ2-3,CASSLDIGPDTQYF,TGTGCCAGCAGCTTAGATATCGGCCCAGATACGCAGTATTTT
TRBV6-1,.,TRBD1,TRBJ2-7,CASSGGTATYEQYF,TGTGCCAGCAGTGGGGGGACAGCAACCTACGAGCAGTACTTC
TRBV5-1,.,.,TRBJ2-5,CASSLEGDLEYF,TGCGCCAGCAGCTTGGAGGGGGACCTGGAGTACTTC
TRBV7-2,.,.,TRBJ2-7,CASSPNGPGAREQYF,TGTGCCAGCAGCCCCAACGGGCCAGGGGCTCGGGAGCAGTACTTC
TRBV5-1,few,.,TRBJ2-5,CASSLDSQKTQYF,TGCGCCAGCAGCTTGGACAGTCAGAAGACCCAGTACTTC
TRBV7-2,.,.,TRBJ1-6,CASSDTWAPRSPLHF,TGTGCCAGCAGCGACACTTGGGCCCCGAGGTCACCCCTCCACTTT
TRBV7-2,few,.,TRBJ1-2,CASSHDRKRGRLYGYTF,TGTGCCAGCAGCCACGACCGCAAGCGTGGCAGGTTGTATGGCTACACCTTC
TRBV7-2,few,.,TRBJ2-5,CASSLWDPETQYF,TGTGCCAGCAGCTTGTGGGACCCCGAGACCCAGTACTTC
TRBV15,.,.,TRBJ2-7,CATESTTGISSYEQYF,TGTGCCACCGAGTCCACAACAGGGATTAGTTCCTACGAGCAGTACTTC
TRBV6-1,.,TRBD1,TRBJ1-5,CASSEDRGGGQPQHF,TGTGCCAGCAGTGAGGACAGGGGAGGCGGTCAGCCCCAGCATTTT